What follows are 13 T cell receptor beta chains derived from one specimen sequenced in a study of cytomegalovirus exposure and HLA in healthy donors. In the PCR, 60 Vbeta and 13 Jbeta primers were used. Only in-frame clones appear in the TCRdb table, and some are missing; sequencing was by immunoSEQ multiplex PCR. The data show about 190,000 clones, roughly 77% seen once. Input material: PBMCs. The receptor source for this set is a man under 40 in good health and CMV-seropositive.

This sequence joins TRBV15 and TRBJ2-5, with D possibly being TRBD2 (6 bases). The CDR3 is 14 amino acids. The germline V gene has CDR1 LNHNV and CDR2 YYDKDF (reference sequence). Trimming cost V 1 base and J 3 bases, with 9 bases left between them. CDR3 in amino acids: CATSRAIAEETQYF. CDR3 DNA sequence: TGTGCCACCAGCAGAGCGATAGCGGAAGAGACCCAGTACTTC.

This clone occurred a few times. The rearrangement links TRBV4-1 to TRBJ2-1; 8 bases align to TRBD2. The V and J ends lost 3 bases and 6 bases, in that order; junction bases with no gene match: 7. This CDR3 is built from 15 residues. Germline V lookup: CDR1 MGHRA, CDR2 YSYEKL. CDR3 DNA sequence: TGCGCCAGCAGCCATAAGGGACTAGGGATCAATGAGCAGTTCTTC. Encoded protein: CASSHKGLGINEQFF.

This clone has a handful of counts. The chain links TRBV6-1 to TRBJ1-2, with a weak D call TRBD1 (6 bases). Germline lookup yields CDR1 MNHNS and CDR2 SASEGT. Trimming pared 4 bases from V and 4 bases from J, leaving 13 bases between. The length of the CDR3 is 14 residues. Here the CDR3 DNA reads TGTGCCAGCAGTGCAGACAGGCCCCCCTATGGCTACACCTTC. It specifies CASSADRPPYGYTF.

The rearrangement uses TRBV7-2 and TRBJ2-7; 13 nucleotides agree with TRBD2. This CDR3 spans 18 amino acids. Germline V gives CDR1 SGHTA, CDR2 FQGNSA. The V and J ends lost 1 base and 3 bases, in that order; junction bases with no gene match: 9. The CDR3 DNA reads as TGTGCCAGCAGCTTAGGGGGACTAGCGGGAAGCCTTCTCTACGAGCAGTACTTC. It encodes CASSLGGLAGSLLYEQYF. Using reference TRBV7-2 and TRBJ2-7 for the parts outside the CDR3, the full variable domain is GAGVSQSPSNKVTEKGKDVELRCDPISGHTALYWYRQSLGQGLEFLIYFQGNSAPDKSGLPSDRFSAERTGGSVSTLTIQRTQQEDSAVYLCASSLGGLAGSLLYEQYFGPGTRLTVT.

The rearrangement uses TRBV5-1 and TRBJ1-4, with a tentative D call TRBD1 (6 bases). V was pared by 1 base and J by 1 base, with 11 bases between. From germline, CDR1 is SGHRS and CDR2 YFSETQ. CDR3 size: 16 residues. The CDR3, as DNA: TGCGCCAGCAGCTTGAGGGGGATCGTAACTAATGAAAAACTGTTTTTT. It yields the protein CASSLRGIVTNEKLFF.

The V gene is TRBV13, the J gene TRBJ1-1; maybe TRBD1 (5 bases). V dropped 2 bases and J dropped 6 bases, with 13 bases sitting between them. The CDR3 sequence is 14 residues long. Germline CDR1 reads PRHDT; CDR2 reads FYEKMQ (reference sequence). The CDR3 loop reads CASSLWGGSSEAFF. The CDR3 DNA reads TGTGCCAGCAGCTTATGGGGGGGATCCTCTGAAGCTTTCTTT.

The J gene is TRBJ1-2, the V gene TRBV19; the match to TRBD1 covers 11 bases. The V and J ends lost 6 bases and 7 bases, in that order; junction bases with no gene match: 7. Germline V gene lookup returns CDR1 LNHDA and CDR2 SQIVND (reference sequence). The CDR3 is 14 amino acids. The CDR3 bases are TGTGCCAGTAGGCTCCGGGACAGGGGGGCTGGCTACACCTTC. Its protein is CASRLRDRGAGYTF.

CDR3 residues: CASRGEFYGYTF. The CDR3 bases are TGTGCCAGCAGGGGAGAGTTCTATGGCTACACCTTC. The chain uses TRBV2 and TRBJ1-2; D not certain. Germline V CDR1 and CDR2: SNHLY, FYNNEI. The CDR3 contains 12 residues. V was trimmed by 6 bases and J by 4 bases, leaving 9 bases between them.

This clone turned up a few times. The genes are TRBV11-3 and TRBJ2-7; D not resolved. Germline CDR1 and CDR2: SGHNT and YENEEA. The CDR3 consists of 13 residues. V lost 5 bases to trimming and J lost 4 bases, with 12 bases between them. The CDR3, as DNA: TGTGCCAGCAGCACCCCCCCCTATTACGAGCAGTACTTC. It yields the protein CASSTPPYYEQYF.

The chain couples TRBV28 to TRBJ1-2, with 7 bases identical to TRBD1. The CDR3 sequence is 14 residues long. The ends lost 6 bases at V and 0 bases at J; junction bases unmatched: 4. Germline values: CDR1 MDHEN, CDR2 SYDVKM. CDR3 residues: CASSSGGPNYGYTF. CDR3 in DNA: TGTGCCAGCAGCTCAGGGGGGCCTAACTATGGCTACACCTTC.

The chain uses TRBV25-1 and TRBJ1-4; the D gene is possibly TRBD1 (6 bases). V shed 8 bases and J shed 8 bases, with 18 bases lying between them. The CDR3 has 14 residues. Germline V gene lookup returns CDR1 MGHDK and CDR2 SYGVNS. CDR3 region: CASSDPRGVEKLFF. The CDR3, as DNA: TGTGCCAGCTCCGATCCCAGGGGTGTCGAAAAACTGTTTTTT.

As regards this clone: Other nucleotide sequences from this sample produce the same CDR3. The chain is built from TRBV27 and TRBJ2-5; TRBD1 matches at 7 bases. The CDR3 loop spans 12 amino acids. CDR1 is MNHEY and CDR2 is SMNVEV in the germline V gene (reference sequence). V dropped 6 bases and J dropped 4; count of bases not matched to a gene: 2. The CDR3 coding sequence is TGTGCCAGCAGGAGGGGGCGAGAGACCCAGTACTTC. Its protein product is CASRRGRETQYF.

The V gene is TRBV6-4, the J gene TRBJ2-2, with unresolved D. The CDR3 contains 13 residues. V lost 4 bases, J lost 0 bases, and 3 bases lay in between. CDR1 and CDR2 from the germline V gene are MRHNA and SNTAGT. The CDR3 region has the DNA TGTGCCAGCAGTGCTCCGAACACCGGGGAGCTGTTTTTT. It yields the protein CASSAPNTGELFF.